This paragraph reports one T cell receptor beta chain. This entry comes from a study of blood T cell repertoires in COVID-19. Study in general: Material from acute and convalescent COVID-19 was sourced from the United States, Italy and Spain.

Assay: immunoSEQ multiplex PCR; the TCRdb copy retains only in-frame clones and omits some. Among about 170,000 clones listed, about 85% were seen once. V was shortened by 2 bases and J by 4 bases, with 5 bases between the two germline ends. The CDR3 totals 11 residues. CDR1 and CDR2 from the germline V gene are SQVTM and ANQGSEA. The TCR sequence derives from a woman aged 70 to 79 with COVID-19, enrolled during active disease. The chain carries TRBV29-1 and TRBJ2-5; a weak D match, TRBD1 (5 bases). Source material: peripheral blood. The CDR3 coding sequence is TGCAGCGTTGAACAGGGAGAGACCCAGTACTTC. Protein product: CSVEQGETQYF.